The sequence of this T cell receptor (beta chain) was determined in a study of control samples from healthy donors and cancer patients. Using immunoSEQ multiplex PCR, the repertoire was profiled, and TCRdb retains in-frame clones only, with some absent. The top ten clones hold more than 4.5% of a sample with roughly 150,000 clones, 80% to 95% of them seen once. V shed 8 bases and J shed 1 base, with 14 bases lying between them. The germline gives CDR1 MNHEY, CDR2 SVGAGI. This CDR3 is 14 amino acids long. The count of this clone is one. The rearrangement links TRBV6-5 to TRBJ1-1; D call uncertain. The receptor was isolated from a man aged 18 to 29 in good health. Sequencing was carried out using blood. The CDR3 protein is CASRSWVRNTEAFF. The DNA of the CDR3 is TGTGCCAGCCGTTCTTGGGTCAGGAACACTGAAGCTTTCTTT.